The clone carrying this T cell receptor (beta chain) was counted a few times. These data are taken from a study of blood T cells in healthy people across ages. Primed by a sample-barcoded 5' primer and a J-beta primer mix, a second PCR proceeded for 7 to 11 cycles. MiXCR, run by TCRdb on the 5' RACE reads, gives a single entry per CDR3 protein. This sample carries about a million distinct CDR3 sequences, roughly 48% of them seen once, and the ten largest clones take roughly 13%. Individuals who donated were healthy Caucasians from Russia aged about 6 to 100. Germline loops: CDR1 MDHEN, CDR2 SYDVKM. The V gene lost 3 bases and the J gene lost 7 bases, with 9 bases spanning the gap. CDR3 size: 12 residues.

The TCR sequence derives from a man aged 25 to 40 in good health. This chain connects TRBV28 to TRBJ1-2; no clear D. Sequenced material: blood. CDR3 amino acids: CASSFARFGYTF. The CDR3 DNA reads TGTGCCAGCAGTTTTGCGCGTTTTGGCTACACCTTC.